One sample yielded the 31 T cell receptor beta chains listed below, sequenced in a study of CD8 T cells in Susac syndrome. Reverse transcription of 0.5 to 1 ug RNA was performed with random hexamers. Via MiXCR, TCRdb re-called the immunoSEQ multiplex PCR reads, giving one row per CDR3 protein. This table holds roughly 80,000 distinct CDR3 sequences, 90% to 95% found once. Sequencing input: CD8+ T cells from PBMCs. The receptors shown here come from a human donor with multiple sclerosis.

Here the CDR3 reads CASSQDFSGPSYEQYF. CDR3 DNA sequence: TGCGCCAGCAGCCAAGATTTTAGCGGCCCCTCCTACGAGCAGTACTTC. The chain employs TRBV4-3 and TRBJ2-7, with D perhaps matching TRBD2 (6 bases). Per germline, CDR1 LGHNA and CDR2 YSLEER. The germline V and J ends were trimmed by 0 bases and 0 bases, with 12 bases remaining between them. The CDR3 is 16 residues long.

The chain links TRBV11-2 to TRBJ1-2, with a weak D call TRBD1 (5 bases). This CDR3 region has 12 residues. The ends were cut back, 5 bases at V and 8 bases at J, with 12 bases in the middle. Germline assignment: CDR1 SGHAT and CDR2 FQNNGV. The CDR3 sequence is CASSERTTGYTF. CDR3 in DNA: TGTGCCAGCAGCGAGAGGACAACCGGCTACACCTTC.

The CDR3: CASSLGLAGGLQNIQYF. The CDR3, as DNA: TGCGCCAGCAGCCTCGGACTAGCGGGAGGCCTACAAAACATTCAGTACTTC. The gene calls are TRBV4-1 and TRBJ2-4; 14 nucleotides match TRBD2. V was pared by 4 bases and J by 5 bases, with 7 bases of the junction left unmatched. Germline assignment: CDR1 MGHRA and CDR2 YSYEKL. This CDR3 comprises 17 residues.

The chain employs TRBV19 and TRBJ2-7; 8 bases agree with TRBD1. The length of the CDR3 is 15 residues. CDR1 is LNHDA and CDR2 is SQIVND in the germline V gene (reference sequence). Trimming at V came to 5 bases and at J to 5 bases, leaving 11 bases not matched to a gene. CDR3 sequence reads: CASSPTQGAVDEQYF. CDR3 DNA: TGTGCCAGTAGTCCGACTCAGGGGGCTGTCGACGAGCAGTACTTC.

CDR3 bases: TGCAGTGCTAGAAAACAGGGACTAGCGGAGGACCTAAGATATTGGACCCAGTACTTC. This translates into CSARKQGLAEDLRYWTQYF. The chain is built from TRBV20-1 and TRBJ2-5; 11 positions match TRBD2. The J segment lost 7 bases and the V segment lost 2 bases, leaving 21 bases of the junction unmatched. Germline CDR1 is DFQATT and CDR2 is SNEGSKA (reference sequence). The CDR3 runs to 19 residues.

The chain couples TRBV2 to TRBJ1-5; weak D call: TRBD1 (5 bases). Trimming stripped 7 bases from V and 4 bases from J, with 11 bases between. CDR3 length equals 13 residues. Germline-derived CDR1 and CDR2 are SNHLY and FYNNEI. The CDR3 region has the DNA TGTGCCAGCACCGGGACCTTAAATCAGCCCCAGCATTTT. Translation: CASTGTLNQPQHF.

The chain uses TRBV6-5 and TRBJ1-3; the match to TRBD1 covers 10 bases. The germline CDR1 and CDR2 sequences are MNHEY and SVGAGI. The CDR3 totals 14 residues. The V and J ends lost 2 bases and 9 bases, in that order; junction bases with no gene match: 4. CDR3 DNA: TGTGCCAGCAGTTACAGGACAGGGGGTGGCACCATATATTTT. It is translated as CASSYRTGGGTIYF.

V usage is TRBV4-3 and J usage is TRBJ2-1; D uncertain. Trimming removed 1 base at V and 3 bases at J, with 13 bases between. CDR1 is LGHNA, CDR2 YSLEER, per germline. CDR3 length: 16 amino acids. CDR3 in DNA: TGCGCCAGCAGCCAAGTAATTGAAGCAAGCTACAATGAGCAGTTCTTC. Protein sequence: CASSQVIEASYNEQFF.

This clonotype was seen only once. The chain joins TRBV2 to TRBJ1-6; D call uncertain. The germline V gene encodes CDR1 SNHLY and CDR2 FYNNEI. This CDR3 is 15 amino acids long. The V gene lost 1 base and the J gene lost 5 bases, with 9 bases spanning the gap. The CDR3 coding sequence is TGTGCCAGCAGTGAAGGGGTATTAGATAATTCACCCCTCCACTTT. Encoded protein: CASSEGVLDNSPLHF.

This clonotype was counted between two and nine times. The gene calls are TRBV24-1 and TRBJ2-7; TRBD2 is a possible D gene (5 bases). The CDR3 is made up of 13 amino acids. The V gene lost 6 bases and the J gene lost 0 bases, with 8 bases spanning the gap. Per the germline V gene, CDR1 is KGHDR and CDR2 is SFDVKD. This CDR3 is CATSLGSSYEQYF. CDR3 DNA sequence: TGTGCCACCAGTTTGGGGAGCTCCTACGAGCAGTACTTC.

The genes are TRBV6-2 or TRBV6-3 and TRBJ2-3; 7 nucleotides line up with TRBD1. CDR1 MNHEY and CDR2 SVGEGT come from the germline V gene. With 6 bases clipped from V and 2 bases from J, the junction kept 8 bases outside the gene matches. This CDR3 is 15 amino acids long. The CDR3 DNA follows: TGTGCCAGCAGGTACAGGGGCCGGATCACAGATACGCAGTATTTT. This gives the protein CASRYRGRITDTQYF.

The rearrangement links TRBV30 to TRBJ2-3; 9 bases agree with TRBD2. In germline, CDR1 is GTSNPN, CDR2 SVGIG (reference sequence). The CDR3 runs to 16 residues. V was pared by 1 base and J by 3 bases, with 8 bases of the junction left unmatched. CDR3 residues: CAWSGLAGFHTDTQYF. The CDR3 DNA follows: TGTGCCTGGAGTGGGCTAGCGGGGTTTCATACAGATACGCAGTATTTT.

The chain combines TRBV19 with TRBJ2-7, with TRBD1 identical over 9 bases. Per the germline V gene, CDR1 is LNHDA and CDR2 is SQIVND (reference sequence). This CDR3 is 13 amino acids long. Germline trimming cut 5 bases from V and 7 bases from J; bases unmatched to any gene: 6. In nucleotides, the CDR3 is TGTGCCAGTAGTGTGGGACAGGGCTGGGAGCAGTACTTC. As protein: CASSVGQGWEQYF.

The rearrangement joins TRBV2 to TRBJ1-1; 7 nucleotides match TRBD1. CDR1 is SNHLY, CDR2 FYNNEI, per germline. Unmatched junction bases numbered 1, after V lost 6 bases and J lost 0 bases. There are 13 residues in the CDR3. CDR3 nucleotide sequence: TGTGCCAGCAGGGACAGGTTGAACACTGAAGCTTTCTTT. It yields the protein CASRDRLNTEAFF.

This clonotype was detected only once. The rearrangement links TRBV7-2 to TRBJ2-1; 7 nucleotides line up with TRBD2. V trimming: 2 bases; J trimming: 4 bases; junction bases outside the gene matches: 11. CDR1 is SGHTA, CDR2 FQGNSA, per germline. The CDR3 sequence is 17 residues long. The CDR3 DNA sequence: TGTGCCAGCAGCTTACGACTAAGGACTAGTTCTTACAATGAGCAGTTCTTC. Translated: CASSLRLRTSSYNEQFF.

The chain uses TRBV27 and TRBJ2-2, with D possibly TRBD1 on 6 matching bases. Trimming removed 5 bases at V and 8 bases at J, with 12 bases between. In germline, CDR1 is MNHEY, CDR2 SMNVEV (reference sequence). CDR3 length: 13 residues. This chain's CDR3 is CASSPLQGGELFF. CDR3 sequence (DNA): TGTGCCAGCAGTCCCCTGCAGGGGGGGGAGCTGTTTTTT.

The chain links TRBV27 to TRBJ2-1, with TRBD1 as a possible D gene (6 bases). Germline V gene sequence: CDR1 MNHEY, CDR2 SMNVEV (reference sequence). CDR3 size: 14 residues. Trimming removed 4 bases at V and 3 bases at J, with 10 bases between. CDR3 in amino acids: CASSSRGIYNEQFF. DNA for the CDR3: TGTGCCAGCAGTTCCAGGGGCATCTACAATGAGCAGTTCTTC.

The chain combines TRBV27 with TRBJ1-5, with D unclear. V dropped 6 bases and J dropped 1 base, with 16 bases sitting between them. CDR1 is MNHEY and CDR2 is SMNVEV in the germline V gene (reference sequence). CDR3 length equals 16 residues. The CDR3 DNA reads as TGTGCCAGCAGGTTCTCAGGCTTGGGCAGCAATCAGCCCCAGCATTTT. The encoded protein is CASRFSGLGSNQPQHF.

The chain combines TRBV20-1 with TRBJ2-7; 7 nucleotides align to TRBD2. Germline values: CDR1 DFQATT, CDR2 SNEGSKA (reference sequence). V lost 5 bases to trimming and J lost 3 bases; unmatched junction nucleotides: 7. This CDR3 is 13 amino acids long. CDR3 loop: CSAPGRLIYEQYF. The CDR3 DNA is TGCAGTGCTCCCGGGAGGCTGATCTACGAGCAGTACTTC.

The rearrangement links TRBV9 to TRBJ1-2, with 7 bases lining up with TRBD1. This CDR3 region has 14 residues. From germline, CDR1 is SGDLS and CDR2 YYNGEE. Trimming removed 3 bases from V and 8 bases from J; junction bases left unmatched: 10. This chain's CDR3 is CASSEETGSGGYTF. In DNA form, the CDR3 reads TGTGCCAGCAGCGAGGAGACAGGGTCGGGCGGCTACACCTTC.

This clonotype has a single count. V is TRBV14 and J is TRBJ2-7; possible D gene TRBD1, 5 bases. Germline V gene sequence: CDR1 SGHDN, CDR2 FVKESK. The CDR3 is 15 amino acids. V was cut by 0 bases and J by 1 base, with 10 bases left in between. The CDR3 spells CASSQERAGSYEQYF. The CDR3 nucleotides read TGTGCCAGCAGCCAAGAAAGGGCAGGGTCCTACGAGCAGTACTTC.

The chain recombines TRBV9 with TRBJ2-1; tentatively, D is TRBD1 (6 bases). The CDR3 length is 15 residues. The germline V and J ends were trimmed by 0 bases and 4 bases, with 11 bases remaining between them. Germline V gene lookup returns CDR1 SGDLS and CDR2 YYNGEE. In nucleotides, the CDR3 is TGTGCCAGCAGCGTAGAGGGGGAAGGGTACAATGAGCAGTTCTTC. It yields the protein CASSVEGEGYNEQFF.

The J gene is TRBJ1-1, the V gene TRBV7-8; tentatively, D is TRBD1 (5 bases). Germline loops: CDR1 SGHVS, CDR2 FQNEAQ. CDR3 length: 16 amino acids. V was pared by 5 bases and J by 0 bases, with 16 bases between. The CDR3 nucleotides are TGTGCCAGCAGCCCTTCAGGGTTGAACTTGAACACTGAAGCTTTCTTT. Translating gives CASSPSGLNLNTEAFF.

V and J are TRBV6-5 and TRBJ2-1; D is perhaps TRBD1 or TRBD2 (5 bases each). The CDR3 is 14 residues long. V shed 2 bases and J shed 6 bases, with 11 bases lying between them. CDR1 and CDR2 from the germline V gene are MNHEY and SVGAGI. The DNA for the CDR3 is TGTGCCAGCAGTTACGGGACCCCCGGCAATGAGCAGTTCTTC. Translating it yields CASSYGTPGNEQFF.

The chain uses TRBV6-5 and TRBJ2-5; 8 bases are shared with TRBD2. V lost 2 bases, J lost 7 bases, and 6 bases stayed unmatched. Germline CDR1 reads MNHEY; CDR2 reads SVGAGI. The CDR3 has 14 residues. In DNA, the CDR3 is TGTGCCAGCAGTTACGGAGCGGGAGAGGGGACCCAGTACTTC. Encoded protein: CASSYGAGEGTQYF.

The rearrangement joins TRBV5-4 to TRBJ2-2, with 14 nucleotides matching TRBD2. This CDR3 contains 16 residues. Trimming removed 3 bases from V and 6 bases from J; junction bases left unmatched: 4. Per the germline V gene, CDR1 is SGHNT and CDR2 is YYREEE (reference sequence). This CDR3 is CASSSPTSGRAGELFF. The CDR3 DNA follows: TGTGCCAGCAGCTCACCGACTAGCGGGAGGGCCGGGGAGCTGTTTTTT.

The chain combines TRBV13 with TRBJ1-3; tentative D call: TRBD1 (5 bases). Germline assignment: CDR1 PRHDT and CDR2 FYEKMQ (reference sequence). The CDR3 is made up of 15 amino acids. V was cut by 3 bases and J by 0 bases, with 9 bases left in between. The CDR3 region is CASSLGDTSGNTIYF. CDR3 bases: TGTGCCAGCAGCTTGGGGGATACCTCTGGAAACACCATATATTTT.

V gene TRBV3-1 combines with J gene TRBJ2-7; TRBD2 matches 8 bases. V shed 1 base and J 3 bases; nucleotides not matched to a gene: 8. CDR3 length equals 16 residues. CDR1 and CDR2 from the germline V gene are LGHDT and YNNKEL (reference sequence). Here the CDR3 reads CASSQVPLAGRYEQYF. The DNA for the CDR3 is TGTGCCAGCAGCCAAGTCCCCTTAGCGGGACGCTACGAGCAGTACTTC.

The chain employs TRBV5-4 and TRBJ1-2, with D unresolved. The CDR3 covers 14 residues. Trimming removed 3 bases from V and 4 bases from J, with 13 bases in between. Germline V gives CDR1 SGHNT, CDR2 YYREEE (reference sequence). Here the CDR3 reads CASSWGRSLYGYTF. The CDR3 nucleotides read TGTGCCAGCAGCTGGGGAAGGTCCCTCTATGGCTACACCTTC.

V usage is TRBV2 and J usage is TRBJ2-3, with 12 bases matching TRBD2. The CDR3 contains 15 residues. CDR1 is SNHLY and CDR2 is FYNNEI in the germline V gene. Unmatched junction bases numbered 6, after V lost 6 bases and J lost 5 bases. The CDR3 DNA sequence: TGTGCCAGCAGGGCTAGCGGGAGGGGGTTAGATACGCAGTATTTT. It yields the protein CASRASGRGLDTQYF. Looking up the rest from reference TRBV2 and TRBJ2-3 gives the full variable domain: EPEVTQTPSHQVTQMGQEVILRCVPISNHLYFYWYRQILGQKVEFLVSFYNNEISEKSEIFDDQFSVERPDGSNFTLKIRSTKLEDSAMYFCASRASGRGLDTQYFGPGTRLTVL.

Of note for this clonotype: A read error is likely, as this CDR3 ends without the conserved phenylalanine or tryptophan. The chain combines TRBV14 with TRBJ2-5; 7 bases line up with TRBD2. The germline CDR1 and CDR2 sequences are SGHDN and FVKESK. The CDR3 is 17 residues long. The junction had 12 bases not matched to a gene; V was cut back by 3 bases and J by 2 bases. CDR3 in amino acids: CASSQGPGLPGQETQYL. Here the CDR3 DNA reads TGTGCCAGCAGCCAGGGACCGGGACTACCCGGGCAAGAGACCCAGTACCTC.